This passage covers 32 T cell receptor beta chains from one sample sequenced in a study of neoadjuvant nivolumab and ipilimumab in lung cancer. Clones were read by immunoSEQ multiplex PCR, and TCRdb kept only the in-frame ones, dropping some. The sample shows 24,000 or so clones, approximately 80% of them seen only once. The sequencing used peripheral blood, collected before neoadjuvant nivolumab, alone or with ipilimumab. Receptor source: an adult with non-small cell lung cancer.

This clone has only one observation. The chain uses TRBV7-9 and TRBJ2-1; D tentatively fits TRBD1 or TRBD2 (5 bases each). This CDR3 is built from 15 residues. Germline V gene sequence: CDR1 SEHNR, CDR2 FQNEAQ (reference sequence). V dropped 3 bases and J dropped 4 bases, with 13 bases sitting between them. CDR3 nucleotide sequence: TGTGCCAGCAGCTTTTACCAGGGACGTTACAATGAGCAGTTCTTC. This sequence encodes CASSFYQGRYNEQFF. Full variable domain (remainder filled in from reference TRBV7-9 and TRBJ2-1): DTGVSQNPRHKITKRGQNVTFRCDPISEHNRLYWYRQTLGQGPEFLTYFQNEAQLEKSRLLSDRFSAERPKGSFSTLEIQRTEQGDSAMYLCASSFYQGRYNEQFFGPGTRLTVL.

The CDR3 coding sequence is TGTGCCAGCAGCTTAGGCCTGGGGGGGCACCGCTACGAGCAGTACTTC. Translated: CASSLGLGGHRYEQYF. The chain has TRBV13 and TRBJ2-7; D perhaps matches TRBD2 (7 bases). V lost 0 bases to trimming and J lost 3 bases, with 15 bases between them. The CDR3 loop spans 16 amino acids. Germline V gene lookup returns CDR1 PRHDT and CDR2 FYEKMQ (reference sequence).

The rearrangement uses TRBV29-1 and TRBJ1-5; D not certain. The V gene's germline CDR1 is SQVTM and CDR2 ANQGSEA. Trimming stripped 4 bases from V and 1 base from J, with 5 bases between. The CDR3 spans 12 residues. The CDR3 sequence is CSVAGSNQPQHF. The CDR3 DNA is TGCAGCGTTGCTGGAAGCAATCAGCCCCAGCATTTT.

The chain couples TRBV9 to TRBJ2-3; 8 nucleotides line up with TRBD2. Germline assignment: CDR1 SGDLS and CDR2 YYNGEE. V trimming: 3 bases; J trimming: 1 base; junction bases outside the gene matches: 7. This CDR3 has 16 residues. Written as DNA, the CDR3 is TGTGCCAGCAGCGCCGGGGGGGGGCTAGGCACAGATACGCAGTATTTT. Translation gives CASSAGGGLGTDTQYF.

The chain recombines TRBV20-1 with TRBJ2-5; D is undetermined. This CDR3 has 11 residues. The germline gives CDR1 DFQATT, CDR2 SNEGSKA (reference sequence). Trimming shortened V by 6 bases and J by 7 bases, and 12 bases separated the two germline ends. In DNA, the CDR3 is TGCAGTGCCCCCGACCCCCCGACCCAGTACTTC. Protein: CSAPDPPTQYF.

The J gene is TRBJ1-2, the V gene TRBV5-1; 8 bases fit TRBD1. Germline V gene data show CDR1 as SGHRS and CDR2 as YFSETQ. Trimming took 3 bases from V and 2 from J; bases not matched to a gene: 6. The length of the CDR3 is 15 residues. The CDR3 sequence is CASSSGQEPNYGYTF. Here the CDR3 DNA reads TGCGCCAGCAGCTCGGGACAGGAGCCGAACTATGGCTACACCTTC.

V usage is TRBV5-1 and J usage is TRBJ2-7; no firm D call. Trimming took off 3 bases at V and 6 bases at J, with 7 bases between the two ends. CDR1 SGHRS and CDR2 YFSETQ come from the germline V gene. CDR3 length equals 11 residues. The chain's CDR3 is CASSSSVEQYF. The CDR3, as DNA: TGCGCCAGCAGCTCCTCAGTCGAGCAGTACTTC.

This rearrangement joins TRBV10-3 to TRBJ1-1; 12 positions agree with TRBD1. The CDR3 runs 12 residues. With V trimmed by 10 bases and J by 7 bases, 4 bases remained unmatched. The germline CDR1 and CDR2 sequences are ENHRY and SYGVKD. The DNA of the CDR3 is TGTGCCAGCGGGACAGGGGGCGGTGAAGCTTTCTTT. Its protein product is CASGTGGGEAFF.

This sequence joins TRBV2 and TRBJ1-2; 10 bases align to TRBD1. Germline V gene lookup returns CDR1 SNHLY and CDR2 FYNNEI. This CDR3 is 15 amino acids long. V lost 5 bases and J lost 5; bases outside the gene matches: 8. Here the CDR3 reads CASSYTGTGDYGYTF. For the CDR3, the DNA is TGTGCCAGCAGTTACACCGGGACAGGGGATTATGGCTACACCTTC.

The chain has TRBV19 and TRBJ1-3; D remains ambiguous. The CDR3 sequence is 13 residues long. V was shortened by 4 bases and J by 3 bases, with 7 bases between the two germline ends. The germline gives CDR1 LNHDA, CDR2 SQIVND (reference sequence). CDR3 loop: CASSRSDGNTIYF. In DNA form, the CDR3 reads TGTGCCAGTAGTAGGTCCGATGGAAACACCATATATTTT.

V gene TRBV29-1 combines with J gene TRBJ2-1, with 9 bases matching TRBD1. Unmatched junction bases numbered 4, after V lost 3 bases and J lost 7 bases. The CDR3 sequence is 13 residues long. Germline CDR1 SQVTM, CDR2 ANQGSEA. CDR3 bases: TGCAGCGTTGAGCCGGGACAGGGTAATGAGCAGTTCTTC. Translation gives CSVEPGQGNEQFF.

This chain uses TRBV15 with TRBJ1-2; D gene unclear. The germline CDR1 and CDR2 sequences are LNHNV and YYDKDF (reference sequence). Between the trimmed V and J ends, which lost 0 bases and 5 bases, there was a span of 7 bases. The CDR3 totals 13 residues. The DNA of the CDR3 is TGTGCCACCAGCAGAGATGTAGGGTATGGCTACACCTTC. It specifies CATSRDVGYGYTF. The full variable domain, with the rest looked up from reference TRBV15 and TRBJ1-2, is DAMVIQNPRYQVTQFGKPVTLSCSQTLNHNVMYWYQQKSSQAPKLLFHYYDKDFNNEADTPDNFQSRRPNTSFCFLDIRSPGLGDTAMYLCATSRDVGYGYTFGSGTRLTVV.

The chain links TRBV5-1 to TRBJ2-2; D call uncertain. V lost 3 bases to trimming and J lost 3 bases, with 3 bases between them. Looked up from germline, CDR1 is SGHRS and CDR2 is YFSETQ. The CDR3 runs 12 residues. CDR3: CASSYDTGELFF. The DNA of the CDR3 is TGCGCCAGCAGCTATGACACCGGGGAGCTGTTTTTT.

The table lists this clone with a few counts. The gene calls are TRBV5-5 and TRBJ1-1; tentatively, D is TRBD1 (6 bases). Germline assignment: CDR1 SGHKS and CDR2 YYEKEE (reference sequence). Trimming stripped 1 base from V and 10 bases from J, with 20 bases between. This CDR3 has 15 amino acids. CDR3 in DNA: TGTGCCAGCAGCTTGTACGAGTCGGGGGGCAATGGAGCTTTCTTT. Translated: CASSLYESGGNGAFF.

The chain joins TRBV7-6 to TRBJ2-2; tentatively, D is TRBD1 (6 bases). Trimming took off 4 bases at V and 4 bases at J, with 16 bases between the two ends. CDR3 size: 16 residues. Per the germline V gene, CDR1 is SGHVS and CDR2 is FNYEAQ. In DNA, the CDR3 is TGTGCCAGCAGCTCAGGGGTCAGGGGCGGCACCGGGGAGCTGTTTTTT. It specifies CASSSGVRGGTGELFF.

In its sample, this clone was seen once. CDR3 in amino acids: CATSRDGGTHTGELFF. In nucleotides, the CDR3 is TGTGCCACCAGCAGAGATGGGGGGACCCACACCGGGGAGCTGTTTTTT. The J gene is TRBJ2-2, the V gene TRBV15; TRBD2 might be the D (6 bases). V was cut by 0 bases and J by 3 bases, with 11 bases left in between. This CDR3 region has 16 residues. From germline, CDR1 is LNHNV and CDR2 YYDKDF (reference sequence).

The chain is built from TRBV9 and TRBJ2-7; D might be TRBD1 or TRBD2, each matching 5 bases. Germline values: CDR1 SGDLS, CDR2 YYNGEE. The CDR3 contains 14 residues. The germline V and J ends were trimmed by 3 bases and 7 bases, with 17 bases remaining between them. The CDR3 protein is CASSGVRGKMEQYF. DNA for the CDR3: TGTGCCAGCAGCGGGGTGAGGGGCAAAATGGAGCAGTACTTC.

The rearrangement links TRBV7-3 to TRBJ2-6, with 9 bases fitting TRBD1. Germline V gene lookup returns CDR1 SGHTA and CDR2 FQGTGA. V dropped 5 bases and J dropped 0; count of bases not matched to a gene: 5. The CDR3 runs 17 residues. CDR3 in amino acids: CASSRDRVDSGANVLTF. The DNA of the CDR3 is TGTGCCAGCAGCAGGGACAGGGTCGACTCTGGGGCCAACGTCCTGACTTTC.

The chain is built from TRBV5-4 and TRBJ2-5; possibly TRBD1 or TRBD2 for D (5 bases each). The CDR3 consists of 13 residues. The germline CDR1 and CDR2 sequences are SGHNT and YYREEE (reference sequence). V lost 5 bases, J lost 6 bases, and 14 bases lay in between. The CDR3 DNA is TGTGCCAGCAGGCCCGGAGAGGGGAAGACCCAGTACTTC. Translation gives CASRPGEGKTQYF.

The CDR3 here is CATSEGFRGTYEQYF. The CDR3 DNA sequence: TGTGCCACCAGCGAGGGGTTTAGGGGAACCTACGAGCAGTACTTC. The J gene is TRBJ2-7, the V gene TRBV15, with D perhaps being TRBD1 or TRBD2 (5 bases each). Trimming shortened V by 5 bases and J by 2 bases, and 16 bases separated the two germline ends. The CDR3 has 15 amino acids. Germline CDR1 is LNHNV and CDR2 is YYDKDF (reference sequence).

V usage is TRBV5-6 and J usage is TRBJ1-1, with D possibly TRBD1 on 5 matching bases. Per germline, CDR1 SGHDT and CDR2 YYEEEE. Trimming removed 4 bases at V and 0 bases at J, with 13 bases between. This CDR3 region has 15 residues. CDR3 residues: CASSPVPTVNTEAFF. The DNA for the CDR3 is TGTGCCAGCAGCCCCGTGCCGACAGTGAACACTGAAGCTTTCTTT. Supplemented by reference TRBV5-6 and TRBJ1-1, the full variable domain reads DAGVTQSPTHLIKTRGQQVTLRCSPKSGHDTVSWYQQALGQGPQFIFQYYEEEERQRGNFPDRFSGHQFPNYSSELNVNALLLGDSALYLCASSPVPTVNTEAFFGQGTRLTVV.

The rearrangement joins TRBV6-1 to TRBJ1-2; 8 bases align to TRBD1. The germline V gene has CDR1 MNHNS and CDR2 SASEGT. V was clipped by 5 bases and J by 0 bases; unmatched bases: 11. The CDR3 has 17 residues. CDR3 in amino acids: CASSQGTGEPSNYGYTF. DNA for the CDR3: TGTGCCAGCAGTCAAGGGACAGGCGAACCCTCTAACTATGGCTACACCTTC.

V usage is TRBV19 and J usage is TRBJ2-7, with D possibly called TRBD1 or TRBD2 (5 bases each). Trimming cost V 5 bases and J 1 base, with 6 bases left between them. The CDR3 has 12 amino acids. Germline values: CDR1 LNHDA, CDR2 SQIVND (reference sequence). CDR3: CASSEGSYEQYF. The CDR3 nucleotides are TGTGCCAGTAGTGAGGGGTCCTACGAGCAGTACTTC.

The chain joins TRBV4-2 to TRBJ2-1; possible D gene TRBD1, 6 bases. Germline V lookup: CDR1 LGHNA, CDR2 YNFKEQ. V was cut by 2 bases and J by 4 bases, with 15 bases left in between. The CDR3 totals 16 residues. The CDR3 DNA reads TGTGCCAGCAGCCAAACCACCGGGACATATTACAATGAGCAGTTCTTC. Translation gives CASSQTTGTYYNEQFF.

This chain links TRBV13 with TRBJ2-1; tentative D call: TRBD1 (6 bases). CDR1 is PRHDT and CDR2 is FYEKMQ in the germline V gene (reference sequence). Trimming cost V 5 bases and J 8 bases, with 19 bases left between them. The CDR3 spans 15 residues. The CDR3, as DNA: TGTGCCAGCAGCCCCGAAGACAGGCCGTTGGATGAGCAGTTCTTC. Its protein product is CASSPEDRPLDEQFF.

V and J are TRBV28 and TRBJ2-7; possibly TRBD1 for D (5 bases). V shed 6 bases and J shed 3 bases, with 6 bases lying between them. The CDR3 length is 11 residues. CDR1 is MDHEN and CDR2 is SYDVKM in the germline V gene. The DNA for the CDR3 is TGTGCCAGCAGCGGACACTACGAGCAGTACTTC. It translates to CASSGHYEQYF.

This clone was seen more than once but under ten times. The gene calls are TRBV5-6 and TRBJ2-5; TRBD1 is a possible D gene (6 bases). V was shortened by 0 bases and J by 5 bases, with 8 bases between the two germline ends. This CDR3 region has 13 residues. In germline, CDR1 is SGHDT, CDR2 YYEEEE. CDR3 coding DNA: TGTGCCAGCAGCTTGGCAACAGGGGAGACCCAGTACTTC. Protein: CASSLATGETQYF.

The CDR3 is CASSPPSTGAYEQYF. The CDR3 DNA reads as TGTGCCAGCTCACCACCGAGTACAGGAGCCTACGAGCAGTACTTC. V and J are TRBV18 and TRBJ2-7, with D possibly matching TRBD1 (5 bases). V was cut by 0 bases and J by 2 bases, with 11 bases left in between. Germline V CDR1 and CDR2: KGHSH, LQKENI. The CDR3 consists of 15 residues.

The V call is TRBV6-1, the J call TRBJ1-4; 8 nucleotides agree with TRBD1. The CDR3 spans 15 residues. The germline gives CDR1 MNHNS, CDR2 SASEGT. V shed 7 bases and J 8 bases; nucleotides not matched to a gene: 12. In DNA, the CDR3 is TGTGCCAGCAAGGAACCCCAGGGGGCTAGCGAAAAACTGTTTTTT. Amino acid sequence: CASKEPQGASEKLFF.

This chain joins TRBV7-6 and TRBJ2-1, with TRBD2 identical over 9 bases. The CDR3 contains 15 residues. Trimming removed 5 bases from V and 3 bases from J; junction bases left unmatched: 5. CDR1 and CDR2 (germline): SGHVS, FNYEAQ. The CDR3 reads CASSKTSGVYNEQFF. The DNA for the CDR3 is TGTGCCAGCAGCAAGACTAGCGGAGTCTACAATGAGCAGTTCTTC.

This chain uses TRBV4-1 with TRBJ1-4; TRBD1 agrees at 7 bases. The length of the CDR3 is 16 residues. In germline, CDR1 is MGHRA, CDR2 YSYEKL. Trimming took 4 bases from V and 4 from J; bases not matched to a gene: 9. The CDR3 nucleotides read TGCGCCAGCAGCCCCCTGCCACAGGGGCATAATGAAAAACTGTTTTTT. This gives the protein CASSPLPQGHNEKLFF.

The chain uses TRBV6-5 and TRBJ2-2; D ambiguous. Germline V gene lookup returns CDR1 MNHEY and CDR2 SVGAGI. Trimming took off 2 bases at V and 3 bases at J, with 1 base between the two ends. The CDR3 is 12 amino acids. The CDR3, as DNA: TGTGCCAGCAGTTACCACACCGGGGAGCTGTTTTTT. This encodes CASSYHTGELFF.